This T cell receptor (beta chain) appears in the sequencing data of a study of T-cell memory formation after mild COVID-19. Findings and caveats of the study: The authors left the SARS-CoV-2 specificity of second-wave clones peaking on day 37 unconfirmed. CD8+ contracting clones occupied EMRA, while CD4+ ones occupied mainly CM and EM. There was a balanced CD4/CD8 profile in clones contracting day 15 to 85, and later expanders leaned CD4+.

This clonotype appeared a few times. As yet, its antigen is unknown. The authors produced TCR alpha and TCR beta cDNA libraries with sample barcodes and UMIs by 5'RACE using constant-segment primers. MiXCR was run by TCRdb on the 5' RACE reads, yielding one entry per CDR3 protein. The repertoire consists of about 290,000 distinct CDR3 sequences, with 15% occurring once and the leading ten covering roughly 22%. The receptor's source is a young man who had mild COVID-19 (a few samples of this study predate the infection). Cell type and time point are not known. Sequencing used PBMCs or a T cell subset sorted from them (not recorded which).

The CDR3: CASSRQGTSTDTQYF. CDR3 bases: TGTGCCAGCAGCCGACAGGGGACGAGCACAGATACGCAGTATTTT. The genes are TRBV7-2 and TRBJ2-3; the match to TRBD1 covers 8 bases. In germline, CDR1 is SGHTA, CDR2 FQGNSA. The J segment lost 0 bases and the V segment lost 5 bases, leaving 4 bases of the junction unmatched. The CDR3 sequence is 15 residues long.